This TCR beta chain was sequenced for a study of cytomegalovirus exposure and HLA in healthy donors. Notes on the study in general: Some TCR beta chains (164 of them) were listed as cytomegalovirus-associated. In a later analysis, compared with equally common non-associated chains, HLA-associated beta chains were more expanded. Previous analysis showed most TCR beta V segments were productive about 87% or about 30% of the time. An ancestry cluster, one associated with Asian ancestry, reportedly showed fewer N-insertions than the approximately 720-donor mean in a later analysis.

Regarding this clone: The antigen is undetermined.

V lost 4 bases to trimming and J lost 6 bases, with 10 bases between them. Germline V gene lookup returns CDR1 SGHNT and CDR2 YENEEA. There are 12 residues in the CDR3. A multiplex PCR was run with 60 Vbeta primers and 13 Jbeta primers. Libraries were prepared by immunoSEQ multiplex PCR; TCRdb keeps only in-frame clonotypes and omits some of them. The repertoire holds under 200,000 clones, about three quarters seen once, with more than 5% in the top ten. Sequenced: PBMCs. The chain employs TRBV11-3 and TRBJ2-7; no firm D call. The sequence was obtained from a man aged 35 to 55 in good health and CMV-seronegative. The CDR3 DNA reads TGTGCCAGCAGCTCCAAACTCGGCGAGCAGTACTTC. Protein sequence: CASSSKLGEQYF.